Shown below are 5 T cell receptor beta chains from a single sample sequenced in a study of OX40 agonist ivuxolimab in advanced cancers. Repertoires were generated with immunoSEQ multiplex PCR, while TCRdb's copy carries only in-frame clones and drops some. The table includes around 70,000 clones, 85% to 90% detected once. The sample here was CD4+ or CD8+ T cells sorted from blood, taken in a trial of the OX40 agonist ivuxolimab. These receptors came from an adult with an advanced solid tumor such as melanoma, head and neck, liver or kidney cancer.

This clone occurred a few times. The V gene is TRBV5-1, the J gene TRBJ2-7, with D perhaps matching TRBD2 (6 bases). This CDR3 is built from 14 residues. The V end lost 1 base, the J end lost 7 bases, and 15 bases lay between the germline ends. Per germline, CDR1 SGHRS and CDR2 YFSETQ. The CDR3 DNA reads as TGCGCCAGCAGCTTGAAGGAGGGGATCGGGGAGCAGTACTTC. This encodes CASSLKEGIGEQYF.

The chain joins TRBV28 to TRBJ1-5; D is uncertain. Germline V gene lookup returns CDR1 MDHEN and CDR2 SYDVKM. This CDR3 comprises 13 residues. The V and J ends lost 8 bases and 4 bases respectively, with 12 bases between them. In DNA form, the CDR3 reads TGTGCCAGCCGCCGGGGAGGGAATCAGCCCCAGCATTTT. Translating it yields CASRRGGNQPQHF.

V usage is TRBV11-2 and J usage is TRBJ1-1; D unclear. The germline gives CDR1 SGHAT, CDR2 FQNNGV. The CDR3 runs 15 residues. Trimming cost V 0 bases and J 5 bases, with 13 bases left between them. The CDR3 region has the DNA TGTGCCAGCAGCTTAGATCCCGGGGTGCGGACTGAAGCTTTCTTT. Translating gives CASSLDPGVRTEAFF.

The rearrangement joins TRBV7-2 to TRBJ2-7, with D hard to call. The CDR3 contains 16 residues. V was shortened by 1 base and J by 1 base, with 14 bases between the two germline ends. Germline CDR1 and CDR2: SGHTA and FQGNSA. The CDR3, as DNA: TGTGCCAGCAGCTTAGTACGATTTAGTAAGTCCTACGAGCAGTACTTC. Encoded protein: CASSLVRFSKSYEQYF.

CDR3 nucleotides: TGTGCCAGCAGCTTAGCGTCTAGCCCTTACAATGAGCAGTTCTTC. It codes for CASSLASSPYNEQFF. V usage is TRBV7-2 and J usage is TRBJ2-1; TRBD2 is a possible D gene (5 bases). V was cut by 0 bases and J by 4 bases, with 10 bases left in between. From germline, CDR1 is SGHTA and CDR2 FQGNSA. The CDR3 sequence is 15 residues long.